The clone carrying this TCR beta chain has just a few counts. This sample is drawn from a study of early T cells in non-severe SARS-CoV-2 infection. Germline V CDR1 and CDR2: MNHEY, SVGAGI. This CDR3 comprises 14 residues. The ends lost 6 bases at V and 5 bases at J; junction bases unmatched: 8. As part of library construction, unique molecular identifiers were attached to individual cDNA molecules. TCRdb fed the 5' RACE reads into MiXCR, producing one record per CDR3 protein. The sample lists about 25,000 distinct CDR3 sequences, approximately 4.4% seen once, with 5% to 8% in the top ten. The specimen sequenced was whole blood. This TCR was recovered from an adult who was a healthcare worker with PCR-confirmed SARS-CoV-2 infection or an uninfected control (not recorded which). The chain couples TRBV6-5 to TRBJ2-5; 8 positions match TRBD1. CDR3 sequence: CASRLFTGGETQYF. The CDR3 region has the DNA TGTGCCAGCAGATTGTTTACAGGGGGGGAGACCCAGTACTTC.